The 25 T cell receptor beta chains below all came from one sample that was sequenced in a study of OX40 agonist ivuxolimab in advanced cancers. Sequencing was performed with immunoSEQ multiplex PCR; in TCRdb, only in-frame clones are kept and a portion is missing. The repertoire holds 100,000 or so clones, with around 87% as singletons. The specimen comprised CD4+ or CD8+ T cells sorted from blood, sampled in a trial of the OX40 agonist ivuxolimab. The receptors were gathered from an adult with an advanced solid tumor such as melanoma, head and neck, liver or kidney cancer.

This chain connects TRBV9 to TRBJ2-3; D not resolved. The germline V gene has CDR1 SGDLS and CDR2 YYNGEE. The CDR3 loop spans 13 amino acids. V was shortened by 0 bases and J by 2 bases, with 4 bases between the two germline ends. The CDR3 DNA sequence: TGTGCCAGCAGCGTAGCAGACACAGATACGCAGTATTTT. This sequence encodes CASSVADTDTQYF.

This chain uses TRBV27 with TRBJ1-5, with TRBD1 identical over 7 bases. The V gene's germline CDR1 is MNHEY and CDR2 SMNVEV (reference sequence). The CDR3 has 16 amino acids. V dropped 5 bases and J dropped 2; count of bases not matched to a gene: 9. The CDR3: CASSAFQGVGNQPQHF. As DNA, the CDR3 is TGTGCCAGCAGTGCGTTTCAGGGGGTAGGCAATCAGCCCCAGCATTTT.

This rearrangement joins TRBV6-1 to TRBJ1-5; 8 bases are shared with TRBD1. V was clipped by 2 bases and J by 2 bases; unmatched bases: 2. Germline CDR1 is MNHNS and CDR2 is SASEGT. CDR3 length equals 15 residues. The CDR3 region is CASSELDRGNQPQHF. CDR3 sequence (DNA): TGTGCCAGCAGTGAATTGGACAGGGGCAATCAGCCCCAGCATTTT.

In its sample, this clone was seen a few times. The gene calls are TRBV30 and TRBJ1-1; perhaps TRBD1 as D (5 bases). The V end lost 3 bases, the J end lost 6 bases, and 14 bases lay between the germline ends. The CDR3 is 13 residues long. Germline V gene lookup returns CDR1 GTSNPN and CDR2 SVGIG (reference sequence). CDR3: CAWRADTDAEAFF. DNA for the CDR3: TGTGCCTGGAGGGCGGACACGGACGCTGAAGCTTTCTTT.

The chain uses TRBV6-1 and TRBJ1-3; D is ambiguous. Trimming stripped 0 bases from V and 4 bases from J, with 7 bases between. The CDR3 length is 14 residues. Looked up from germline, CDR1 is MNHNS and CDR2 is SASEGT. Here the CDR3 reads CASSEAGGGNTIYF. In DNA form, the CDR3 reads TGTGCCAGCAGTGAAGCGGGCGGGGGAAACACCATATATTTT.

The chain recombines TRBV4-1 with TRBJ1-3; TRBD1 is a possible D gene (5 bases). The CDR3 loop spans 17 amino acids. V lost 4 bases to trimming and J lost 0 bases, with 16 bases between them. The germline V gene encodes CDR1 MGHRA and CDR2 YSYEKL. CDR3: CASSRGGLVLSGNTIYF. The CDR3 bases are TGCGCCAGCAGCCGCGGGGGGTTGGTGCTCTCTGGAAACACCATATATTTT.

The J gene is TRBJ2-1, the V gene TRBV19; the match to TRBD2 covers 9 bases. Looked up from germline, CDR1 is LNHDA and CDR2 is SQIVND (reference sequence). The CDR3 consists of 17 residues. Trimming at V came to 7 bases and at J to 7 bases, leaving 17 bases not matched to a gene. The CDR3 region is CASISPASGVSGNEQFF. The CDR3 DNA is TGTGCCAGTATATCCCCGGCTAGCGGGGTCTCCGGGAATGAGCAGTTCTTC. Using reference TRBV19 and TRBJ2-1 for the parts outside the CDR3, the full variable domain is DGGITQSPKYLFRKEGQNVTLSCEQNLNHDAMYWYRQDPGQGLRLIYYSQIVNDFQKGDIAEGYSVSREKKESFPLTVTSAQKNPTAFYLCASISPASGVSGNEQFFGPGTRLTVL.

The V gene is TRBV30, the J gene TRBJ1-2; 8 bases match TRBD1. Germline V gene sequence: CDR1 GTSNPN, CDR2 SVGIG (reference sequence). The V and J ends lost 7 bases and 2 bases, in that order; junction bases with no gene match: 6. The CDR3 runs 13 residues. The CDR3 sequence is CAYGTGRNYGYTF. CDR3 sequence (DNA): TGTGCCTACGGGACAGGACGCAACTATGGCTACACCTTC.

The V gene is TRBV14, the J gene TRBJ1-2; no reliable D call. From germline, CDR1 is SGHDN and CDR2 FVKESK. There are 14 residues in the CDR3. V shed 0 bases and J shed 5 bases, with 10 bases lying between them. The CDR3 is CASSQDNAKYGYTF. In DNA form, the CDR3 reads TGTGCCAGCAGCCAAGACAACGCGAAGTATGGCTACACCTTC.

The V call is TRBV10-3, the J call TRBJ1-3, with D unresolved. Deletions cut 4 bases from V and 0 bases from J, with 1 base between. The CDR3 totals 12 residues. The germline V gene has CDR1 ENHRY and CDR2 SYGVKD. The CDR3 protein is CAISVSGNTIYF. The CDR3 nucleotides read TGTGCCATCAGTGTCTCTGGAAACACCATATATTTT.

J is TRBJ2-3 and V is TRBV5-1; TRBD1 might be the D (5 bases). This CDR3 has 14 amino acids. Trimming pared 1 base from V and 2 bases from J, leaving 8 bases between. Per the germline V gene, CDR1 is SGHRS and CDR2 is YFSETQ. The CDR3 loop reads CASSLTGNTDTQYF. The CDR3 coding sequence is TGCGCCAGCAGCTTGACAGGTAACACAGATACGCAGTATTTT.

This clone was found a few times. The CDR3 here is CASSQVLSTPLHF. CDR3 in DNA: TGTGCCAGCAGCCAAGTTTTAAGCACACCCCTCCACTTT. V gene TRBV14 combines with J gene TRBJ1-6; D not certain. Germline values: CDR1 SGHDN, CDR2 FVKESK. Between the trimmed V and J ends, which lost 1 base and 11 bases, there was a span of 9 bases. This CDR3 is built from 13 residues.

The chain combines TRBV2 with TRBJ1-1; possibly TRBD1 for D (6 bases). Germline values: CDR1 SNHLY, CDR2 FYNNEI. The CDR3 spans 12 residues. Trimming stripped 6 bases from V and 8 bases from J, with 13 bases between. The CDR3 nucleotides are TGTGCCAGCAGCCGTGAAAGGGGGGAAGCTTTCTTT. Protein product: CASSRERGEAFF.

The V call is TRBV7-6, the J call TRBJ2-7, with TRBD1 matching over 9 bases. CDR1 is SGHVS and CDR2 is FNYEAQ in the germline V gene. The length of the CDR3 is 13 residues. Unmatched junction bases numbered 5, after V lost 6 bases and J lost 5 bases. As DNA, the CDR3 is TGTGCCAGCAGATTAACAGGGGGCCACGAGCAGTACTTC. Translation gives CASRLTGGHEQYF.

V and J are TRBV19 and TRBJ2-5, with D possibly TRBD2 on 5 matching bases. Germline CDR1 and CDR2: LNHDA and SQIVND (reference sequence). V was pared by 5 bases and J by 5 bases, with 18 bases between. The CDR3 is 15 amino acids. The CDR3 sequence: CASSSSYRRGETQYF. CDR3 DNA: TGTGCCAGTAGTTCGTCTTACAGACGAGGGGAGACCCAGTACTTC.

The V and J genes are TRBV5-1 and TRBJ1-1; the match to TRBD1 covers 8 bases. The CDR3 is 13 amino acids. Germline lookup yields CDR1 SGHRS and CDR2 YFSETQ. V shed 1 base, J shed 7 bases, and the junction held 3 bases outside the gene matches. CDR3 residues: CASSLTGGSEAFF. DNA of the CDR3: TGCGCCAGCAGCTTGACAGGGGGAAGTGAAGCTTTCTTT.

The CDR3, as DNA: TGTGCCAGCAGCCCCTCGGGGTGGGGGGCGTCCTACGAGCAGTACTTC. Residues: CASSPSGWGASYEQYF. The gene calls are TRBV11-2 and TRBJ2-7; D tentatively fits TRBD1 or TRBD2 (6 bases each). V dropped 5 bases and J dropped 1 base, with 18 bases sitting between them. Germline assignment: CDR1 SGHAT and CDR2 FQNNGV. The CDR3 loop spans 16 amino acids. Looking up the rest from reference TRBV11-2 and TRBJ2-7 gives the full variable domain: EAGVAQSPRYKIIEKRQSVAFWCNPISGHATLYWYQQILGQGPKLLIQFQNNGVVDDSQLPKDRFSAERLKGVDSTLKIQPAKLEDSAVYLCASSPSGWGASYEQYFGPGTRLTVT.

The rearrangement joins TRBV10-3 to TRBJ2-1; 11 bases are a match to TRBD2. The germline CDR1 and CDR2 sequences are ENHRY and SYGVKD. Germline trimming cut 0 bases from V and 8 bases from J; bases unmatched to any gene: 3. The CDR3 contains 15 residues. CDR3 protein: CAISESLAGGYEQFF. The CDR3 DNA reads TGTGCCATCAGTGAGTCCCTAGCGGGGGGTTATGAGCAGTTCTTC.

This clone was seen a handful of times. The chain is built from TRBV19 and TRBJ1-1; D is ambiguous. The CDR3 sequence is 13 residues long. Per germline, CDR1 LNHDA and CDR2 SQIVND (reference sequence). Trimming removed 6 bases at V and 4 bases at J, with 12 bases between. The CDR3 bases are TGTGCCAGTAGCACGGCGGCGGGCACTGAAGCTTTCTTT. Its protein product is CASSTAAGTEAFF.

CDR3: CASSLLLSSGAGELFF. The CDR3 DNA follows: TGTGCCAGCAGCTTGTTGTTGTCTAGCGGGGCCGGGGAGCTGTTTTTT. The rearrangement uses TRBV5-5 and TRBJ2-2; TRBD2 aligns across 9 bases. Germline V gene data show CDR1 as SGHKS and CDR2 as YYEKEE (reference sequence). V dropped 1 base and J dropped 6; count of bases not matched to a gene: 7. CDR3 length equals 16 residues.

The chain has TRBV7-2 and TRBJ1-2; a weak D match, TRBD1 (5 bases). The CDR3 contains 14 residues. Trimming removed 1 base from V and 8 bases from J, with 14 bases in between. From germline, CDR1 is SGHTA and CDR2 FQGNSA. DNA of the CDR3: TGTGCCAGCAGCTTAGGGGGCCTGACATACGGCTACACCTTC. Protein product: CASSLGGLTYGYTF.

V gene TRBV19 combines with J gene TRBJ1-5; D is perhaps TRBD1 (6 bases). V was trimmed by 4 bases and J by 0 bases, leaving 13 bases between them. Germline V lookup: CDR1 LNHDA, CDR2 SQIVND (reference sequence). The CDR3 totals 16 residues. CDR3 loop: CASSTTGTGSNQPQHF. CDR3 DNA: TGTGCCAGTAGTACTACAGGGACGGGTAGCAATCAGCCCCAGCATTTT.

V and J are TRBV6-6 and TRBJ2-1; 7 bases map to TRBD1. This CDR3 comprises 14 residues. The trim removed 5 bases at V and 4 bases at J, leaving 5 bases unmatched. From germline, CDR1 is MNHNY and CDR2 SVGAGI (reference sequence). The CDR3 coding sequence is TGTGCCAGCAGTCCTCCGGGACAGTACAATGAGCAGTTCTTC. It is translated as CASSPPGQYNEQFF.

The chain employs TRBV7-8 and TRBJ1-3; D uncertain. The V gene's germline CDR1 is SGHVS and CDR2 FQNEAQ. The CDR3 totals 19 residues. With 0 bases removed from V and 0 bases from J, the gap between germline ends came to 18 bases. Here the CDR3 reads CASSLALNGFRGSGNTIYF. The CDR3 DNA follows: TGTGCCAGCAGCTTAGCGCTAAACGGGTTCCGGGGCTCTGGAAACACCATATATTTT.

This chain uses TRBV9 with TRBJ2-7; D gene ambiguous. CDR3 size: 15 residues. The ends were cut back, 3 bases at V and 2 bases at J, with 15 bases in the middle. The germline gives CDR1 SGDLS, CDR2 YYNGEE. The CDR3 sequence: CASSARPGPTYEQYF. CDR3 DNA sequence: TGTGCCAGCAGCGCCCGCCCGGGTCCTACCTACGAGCAGTACTTC.